This TCR beta chain was profiled in a study of CXCR3-negative and CXCR3-positive naive CD8 T cells. Study context: The TRB read total, some 130 million, broke down to about 1.5 +/- 0.3 million reads per library. Study-wide results and limits: After cryopreservation, CXCR3 expression dropped partially; most assays used fresh PBMCs. CXCR3-positive naive cells had TRB CDR3s that were more hydrophobic than CXCR3-negative naive cells had.

In triplicate, each CD8+ T cell subset was sorted at under 350,000 cells per replicate. Those CD8+ T cells considered naive were CD45RO-CCR7+CD27+CD95-. UMI-labeled TRB cDNA libraries were prepared by 5' RACE. TCRdb re-called the 5' RACE reads; one entry per CDR3 protein, DNA not given. This repertoire includes about 90,000 distinct CDR3 sequences. The V gene's germline CDR1 is MDHEN and CDR2 SYDVKM. CDR3 length: 15 residues. On this clonotype: Its antigen is not identified.

What was sequenced was naive CXCR3+ CD8+ T cells from blood. Subset defined: CD45RO-CCR7+CD27+CD95- naive CD8+ T cells expressing CXCR3 (TNR3+). The rearrangement links TRBV28 to TRBJ2-3. This TCR came from a human donor in good health. Some clones in this sample may be carry-over from other donors' samples. This CDR3 is CASSSVTPRTDTQYF.